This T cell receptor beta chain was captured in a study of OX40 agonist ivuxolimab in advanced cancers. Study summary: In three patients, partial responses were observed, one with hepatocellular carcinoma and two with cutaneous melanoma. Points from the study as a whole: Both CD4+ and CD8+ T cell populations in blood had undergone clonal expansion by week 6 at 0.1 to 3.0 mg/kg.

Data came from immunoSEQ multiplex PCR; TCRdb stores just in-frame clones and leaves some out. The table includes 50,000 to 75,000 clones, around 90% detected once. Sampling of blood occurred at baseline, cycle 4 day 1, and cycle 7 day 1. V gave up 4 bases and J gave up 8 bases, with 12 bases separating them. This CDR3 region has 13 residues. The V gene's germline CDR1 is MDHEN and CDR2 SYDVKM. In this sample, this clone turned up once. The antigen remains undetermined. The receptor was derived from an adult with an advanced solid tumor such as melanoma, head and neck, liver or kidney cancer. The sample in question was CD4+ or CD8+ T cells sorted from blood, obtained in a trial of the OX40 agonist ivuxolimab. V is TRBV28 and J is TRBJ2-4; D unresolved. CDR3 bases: TGTGCCAGCAGTTCGGGCCCGTCATACATTCAGTACTTC. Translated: CASSSGPSYIQYF.